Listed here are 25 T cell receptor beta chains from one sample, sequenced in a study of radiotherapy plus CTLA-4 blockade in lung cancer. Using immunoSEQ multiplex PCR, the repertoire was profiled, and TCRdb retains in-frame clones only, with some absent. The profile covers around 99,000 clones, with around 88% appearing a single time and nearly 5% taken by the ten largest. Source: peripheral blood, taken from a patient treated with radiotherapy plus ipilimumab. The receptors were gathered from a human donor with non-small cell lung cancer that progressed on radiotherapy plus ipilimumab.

The CDR3 loop reads CASSLESDYEQYF. The DNA for the CDR3 is TGTGCCAGCAGCTTAGAGTCAGACTACGAGCAGTACTTC. This sequence joins TRBV7-4 and TRBJ2-7; no definite D call. Germline-derived CDR1 and CDR2 are SGHVT and SQSDAQ. Trimming stripped 1 base from V and 3 bases from J, with 7 bases between. The CDR3 spans 13 residues. Full variable domain (missing parts from reference TRBV7-4 and TRBJ2-7): GAGVSQSPRYKVAKRGRDVALRCDSISGHVTLYWYRQTLGQGSEVLTYSQSDAQRDKSGRPSGRFSAERPERSVSTLKIQRTEQGDSAVYLCASSLESDYEQYFGPGTRLTVT.

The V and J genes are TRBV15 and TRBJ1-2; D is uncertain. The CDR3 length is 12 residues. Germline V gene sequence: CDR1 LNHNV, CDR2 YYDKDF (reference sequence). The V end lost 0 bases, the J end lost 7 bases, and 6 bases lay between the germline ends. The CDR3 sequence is CATSRDLGGYTF. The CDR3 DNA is TGTGCCACCAGCAGAGATCTAGGTGGCTACACCTTC.

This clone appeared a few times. CDR3 DNA sequence: TGTGCTAGTGGTTCGTTAAACATTCAGTACTTC. Amino acids: CASGSLNIQYF. The rearrangement joins TRBV12-5 to TRBJ2-4; D not resolved. CDR1 is LGHNT, CDR2 FRNRAP, per germline. V was cut by 4 bases and J by 6 bases, with 4 bases left in between. The CDR3 sequence is 11 residues long.

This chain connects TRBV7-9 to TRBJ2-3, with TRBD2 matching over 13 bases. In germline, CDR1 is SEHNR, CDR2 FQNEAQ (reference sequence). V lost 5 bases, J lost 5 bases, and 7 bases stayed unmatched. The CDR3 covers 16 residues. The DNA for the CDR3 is TGTGCCAGCAGCAAACTAGCGGGAGGGCTGGTAGATACGCAGTATTTT. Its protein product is CASSKLAGGLVDTQYF.

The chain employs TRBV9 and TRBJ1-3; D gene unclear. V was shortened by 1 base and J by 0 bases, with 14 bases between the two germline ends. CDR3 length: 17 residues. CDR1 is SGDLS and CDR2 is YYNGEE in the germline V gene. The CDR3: CASSVIGGRNSGNTIYF. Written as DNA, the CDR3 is TGTGCCAGCAGCGTAATCGGCGGCAGGAACTCTGGAAACACCATATATTTT.

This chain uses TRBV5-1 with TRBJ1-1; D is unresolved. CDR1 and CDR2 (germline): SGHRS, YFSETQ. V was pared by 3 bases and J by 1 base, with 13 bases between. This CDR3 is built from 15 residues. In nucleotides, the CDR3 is TGCGCCAGCAGCTCGAACCGCTTAGGGAACACTGAAGCTTTCTTT. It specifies CASSSNRLGNTEAFF.

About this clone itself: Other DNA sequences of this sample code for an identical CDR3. CDR3 residues: CASSPGTTDTQYF. The CDR3 DNA reads TGTGCCAGCTCACCCGGCACGACAGATACGCAGTATTTT. The chain employs TRBV18 and TRBJ2-3; D is uncertain. The CDR3 covers 13 residues. The germline gives CDR1 KGHSH, CDR2 LQKENI. Trimming stripped 3 bases from V and 3 bases from J, with 7 bases between.

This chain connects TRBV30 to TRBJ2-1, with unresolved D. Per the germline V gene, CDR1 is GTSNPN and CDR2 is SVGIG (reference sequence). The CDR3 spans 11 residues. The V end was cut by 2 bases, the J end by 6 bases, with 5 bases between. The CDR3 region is CAWSFSNEQFF. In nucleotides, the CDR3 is TGTGCCTGGAGTTTCAGCAATGAGCAGTTCTTC.

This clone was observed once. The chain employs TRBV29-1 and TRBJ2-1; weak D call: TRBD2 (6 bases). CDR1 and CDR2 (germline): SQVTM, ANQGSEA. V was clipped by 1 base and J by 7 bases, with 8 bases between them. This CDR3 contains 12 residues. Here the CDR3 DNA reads TGCAGCGTTGAAGTAGGAGGGAATGAGCAGTTCTTC. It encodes CSVEVGGNEQFF.

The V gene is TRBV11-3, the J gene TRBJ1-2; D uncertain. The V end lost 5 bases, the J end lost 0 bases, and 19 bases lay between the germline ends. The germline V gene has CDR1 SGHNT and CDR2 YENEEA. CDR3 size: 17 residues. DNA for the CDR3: TGTGCCAGCAGCCATCCACACAGACATTTAGCTAACTATGGCTACACCTTC. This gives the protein CASSHPHRHLANYGYTF.

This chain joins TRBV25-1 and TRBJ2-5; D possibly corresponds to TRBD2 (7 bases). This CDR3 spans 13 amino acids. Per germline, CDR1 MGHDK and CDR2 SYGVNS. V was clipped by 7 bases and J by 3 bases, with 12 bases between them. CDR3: CASNRGGEETQYF. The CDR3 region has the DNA TGTGCCAGCAACCGAGGGGGGGAAGAGACCCAGTACTTC.

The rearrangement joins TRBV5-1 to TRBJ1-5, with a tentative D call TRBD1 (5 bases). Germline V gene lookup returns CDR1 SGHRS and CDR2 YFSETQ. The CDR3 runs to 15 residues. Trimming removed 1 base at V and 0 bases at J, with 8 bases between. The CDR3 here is CASSLQGDSNQPQHF. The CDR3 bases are TGCGCCAGCAGCTTGCAGGGAGATAGCAATCAGCCCCAGCATTTT.

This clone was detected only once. The CDR3 DNA is TGTGCCAGCACGGGAAGGAATGGGGCTACCAGGTCCAAAGAGACCCAGTACTTC. It translates to CASTGRNGATRSKETQYF. The genes are TRBV27 and TRBJ2-5; D tentatively reads TRBD1 or TRBD2 (5 bases each). This CDR3 is built from 18 residues. From germline, CDR1 is MNHEY and CDR2 SMNVEV (reference sequence). Trimming stripped 7 bases from V and 3 bases from J, with 27 bases between.

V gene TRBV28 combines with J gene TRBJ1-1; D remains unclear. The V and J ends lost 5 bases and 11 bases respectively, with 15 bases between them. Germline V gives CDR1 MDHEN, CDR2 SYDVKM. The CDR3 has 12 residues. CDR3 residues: CASSAGRESAFF. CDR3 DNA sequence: TGTGCCAGCAGTGCAGGCCGCGAGTCGGCTTTCTTT.

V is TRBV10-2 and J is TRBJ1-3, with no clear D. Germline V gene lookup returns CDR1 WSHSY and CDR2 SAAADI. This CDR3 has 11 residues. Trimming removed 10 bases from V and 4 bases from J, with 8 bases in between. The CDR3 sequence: CATTQGNTIYF. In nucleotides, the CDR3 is TGCGCCACAACTCAGGGAAACACCATATATTTT.

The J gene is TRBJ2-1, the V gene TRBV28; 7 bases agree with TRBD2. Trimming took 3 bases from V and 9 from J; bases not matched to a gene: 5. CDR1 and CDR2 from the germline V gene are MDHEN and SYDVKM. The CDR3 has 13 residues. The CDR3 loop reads CASSFRGGGEQFF. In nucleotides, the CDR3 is TGTGCCAGCAGTTTCCGCGGGGGTGGTGAGCAGTTCTTC.

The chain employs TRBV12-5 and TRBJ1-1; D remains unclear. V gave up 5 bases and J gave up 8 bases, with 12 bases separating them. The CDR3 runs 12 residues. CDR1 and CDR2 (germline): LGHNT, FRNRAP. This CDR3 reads CASGPRRLEAFF. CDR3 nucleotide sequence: TGTGCTAGTGGTCCACGACGGTTAGAAGCTTTCTTT.

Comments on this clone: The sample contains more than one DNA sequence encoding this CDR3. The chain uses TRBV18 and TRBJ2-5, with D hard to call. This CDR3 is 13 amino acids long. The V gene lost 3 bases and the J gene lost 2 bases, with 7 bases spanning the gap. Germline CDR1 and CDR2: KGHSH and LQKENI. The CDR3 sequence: CASSPGQQETQYF. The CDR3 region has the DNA TGTGCCAGCTCACCCGGGCAACAAGAGACCCAGTACTTC. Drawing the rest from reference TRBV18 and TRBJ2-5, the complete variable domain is NAGVMQNPRHLVRRRGQEARLRCSPMKGHSHVYWYRQLPEEGLKFMVYLQKENIIDESGMPKERFSAEFPKEGPSILRIQQVVRGDSAAYFCASSPGQQETQYFGPGTRLLVL.

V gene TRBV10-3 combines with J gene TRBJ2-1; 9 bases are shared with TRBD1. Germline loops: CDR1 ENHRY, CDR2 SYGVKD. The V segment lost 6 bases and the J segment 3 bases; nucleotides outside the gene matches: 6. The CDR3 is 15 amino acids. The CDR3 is CAISPGQGNYNEQFF. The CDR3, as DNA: TGTGCCATCAGCCCAGGACAGGGGAACTACAATGAGCAGTTCTTC.

CDR3 coding DNA: TGTGCCAGCAGTAGACGACAGGATAGCTACGAGCAGTACTTC. Translation: CASSRRQDSYEQYF. This rearrangement joins TRBV6-1 to TRBJ2-7; tentatively, D is TRBD1 (6 bases). CDR1 is MNHNS, CDR2 SASEGT, per germline. Trimming stripped 5 bases from V and 3 bases from J, with 14 bases between. The CDR3 has 14 amino acids.

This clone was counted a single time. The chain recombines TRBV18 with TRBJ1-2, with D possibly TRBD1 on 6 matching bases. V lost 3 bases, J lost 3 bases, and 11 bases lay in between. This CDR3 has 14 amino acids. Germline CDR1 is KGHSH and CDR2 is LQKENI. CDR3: CASSPREGDYGYTF. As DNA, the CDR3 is TGTGCCAGCTCACCCAGGGAGGGGGACTATGGCTACACCTTC.

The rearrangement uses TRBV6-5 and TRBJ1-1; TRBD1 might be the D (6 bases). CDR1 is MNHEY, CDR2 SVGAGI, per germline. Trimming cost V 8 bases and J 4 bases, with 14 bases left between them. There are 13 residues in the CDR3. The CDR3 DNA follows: TGTGCCAGCTCGGAGGGGGGCCGCACTGAAGCTTTCTTT. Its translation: CASSEGGRTEAFF.

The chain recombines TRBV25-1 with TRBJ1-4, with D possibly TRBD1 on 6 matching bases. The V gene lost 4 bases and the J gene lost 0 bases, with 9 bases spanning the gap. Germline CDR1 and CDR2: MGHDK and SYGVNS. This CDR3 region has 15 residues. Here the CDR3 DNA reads TGTGCCAGCAGTGCCAGGGGAACAACTAATGAAAAACTGTTTTTT. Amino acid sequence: CASSARGTTNEKLFF.

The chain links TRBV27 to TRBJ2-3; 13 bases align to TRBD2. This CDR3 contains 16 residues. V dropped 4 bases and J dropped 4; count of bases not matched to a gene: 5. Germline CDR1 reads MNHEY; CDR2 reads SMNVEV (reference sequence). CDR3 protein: CASSSQTSGRPDTQYF. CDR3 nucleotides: TGTGCCAGCAGTTCCCAGACTAGCGGGAGGCCAGATACGCAGTATTTT.

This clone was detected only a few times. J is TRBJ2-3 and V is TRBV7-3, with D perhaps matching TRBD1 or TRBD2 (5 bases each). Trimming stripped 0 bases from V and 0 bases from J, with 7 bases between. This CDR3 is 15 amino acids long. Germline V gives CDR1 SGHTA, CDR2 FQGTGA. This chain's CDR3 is CASSLTGASTDTQYF. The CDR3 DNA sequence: TGTGCCAGCAGCTTAACCGGGGCTAGCACAGATACGCAGTATTTT. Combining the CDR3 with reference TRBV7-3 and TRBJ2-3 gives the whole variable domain GAGVSQTPSNKVTEKGKYVELRCDPISGHTALYWYRQSLGQGPEFLIYFQGTGAADDSGLPNDRFFAVRPEGSVSTLKIQRTERGDSAVYLCASSLTGASTDTQYFGPGTRLTVL.